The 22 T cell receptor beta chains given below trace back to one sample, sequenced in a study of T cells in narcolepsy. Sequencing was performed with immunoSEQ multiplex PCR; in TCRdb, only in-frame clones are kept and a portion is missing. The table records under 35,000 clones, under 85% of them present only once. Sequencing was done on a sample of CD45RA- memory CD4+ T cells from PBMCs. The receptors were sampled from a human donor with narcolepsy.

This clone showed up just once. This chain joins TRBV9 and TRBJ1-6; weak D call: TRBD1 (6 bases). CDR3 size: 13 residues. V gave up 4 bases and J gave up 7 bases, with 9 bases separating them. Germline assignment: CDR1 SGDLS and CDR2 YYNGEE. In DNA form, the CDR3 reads TGTGCCAGCAGCCTCGACAGGAATTCACCCCTCCACTTT. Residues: CASSLDRNSPLHF.

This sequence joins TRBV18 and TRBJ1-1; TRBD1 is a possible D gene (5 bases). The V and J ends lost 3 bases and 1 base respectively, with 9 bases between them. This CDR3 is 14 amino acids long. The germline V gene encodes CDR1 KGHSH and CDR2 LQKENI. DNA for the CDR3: TGTGCCAGCTCACCCACAGGCCCGAACACTGAAGCTTTCTTT. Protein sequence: CASSPTGPNTEAFF.

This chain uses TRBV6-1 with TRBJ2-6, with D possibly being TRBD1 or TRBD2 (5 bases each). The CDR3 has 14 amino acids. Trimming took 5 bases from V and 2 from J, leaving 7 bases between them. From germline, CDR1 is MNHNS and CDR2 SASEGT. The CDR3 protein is CASSMGPGANVLTF. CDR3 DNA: TGTGCCAGCAGTATGGGACCTGGGGCCAACGTCCTGACTTTC.

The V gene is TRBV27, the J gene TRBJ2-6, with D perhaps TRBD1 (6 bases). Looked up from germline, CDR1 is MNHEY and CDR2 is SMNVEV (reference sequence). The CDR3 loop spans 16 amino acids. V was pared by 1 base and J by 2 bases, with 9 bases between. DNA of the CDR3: TGTGCCAGCAGTTTATATACAGGGACTGGGGCCAACGTCCTGACTTTC. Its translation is CASSLYTGTGANVLTF.

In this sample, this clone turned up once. This CDR3 reads CASNEGTGNYGYTF. The CDR3 nucleotides read TGTGCCAGCAACGAGGGGACGGGTAACTATGGCTACACCTTC. The chain has TRBV9 and TRBJ1-2; the D gene is possibly TRBD1 (5 bases). V was clipped by 6 bases and J by 1 base, with 13 bases between them. Germline loops: CDR1 SGDLS, CDR2 YYNGEE. The CDR3 consists of 14 residues.

The CDR3 DNA reads TGTGCCAGCAGCCGGGGTCGGGGGAACACTGAAGCTTTCTTT. Translation gives CASSRGRGNTEAFF. The chain joins TRBV7-6 to TRBJ1-1; D not certain. Between the trimmed V and J ends, which lost 5 bases and 1 base, there was a span of 11 bases. The CDR3 covers 14 residues. In germline, CDR1 is SGHVS, CDR2 FNYEAQ. Combining the CDR3 with reference TRBV7-6 and TRBJ1-1 gives the whole variable domain GAGVSQSPRYKVTKRGQDVALRCDPISGHVSLYWYRQALGQGPEFLTYFNYEAQQDKSGLPNDRFSAERPEGSISTLTIQRTEQRDSAMYRCASSRGRGNTEAFFGQGTRLTVV.

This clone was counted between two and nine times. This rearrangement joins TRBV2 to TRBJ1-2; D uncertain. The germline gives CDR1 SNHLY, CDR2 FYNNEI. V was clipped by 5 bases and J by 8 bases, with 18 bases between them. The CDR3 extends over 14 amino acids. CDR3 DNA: TGTGCCAGCAGTCGTGACCGGACTCGACGCGGCTACACCTTC. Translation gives CASSRDRTRRGYTF.

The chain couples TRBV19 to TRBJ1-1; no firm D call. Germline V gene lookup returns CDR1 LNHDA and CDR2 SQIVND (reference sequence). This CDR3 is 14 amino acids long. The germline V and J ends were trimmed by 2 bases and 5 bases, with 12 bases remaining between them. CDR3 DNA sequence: TGTGCCAGTAGTATAAGCCTCGGTGGGACTGAAGCTTTCTTT. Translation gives CASSISLGGTEAFF.

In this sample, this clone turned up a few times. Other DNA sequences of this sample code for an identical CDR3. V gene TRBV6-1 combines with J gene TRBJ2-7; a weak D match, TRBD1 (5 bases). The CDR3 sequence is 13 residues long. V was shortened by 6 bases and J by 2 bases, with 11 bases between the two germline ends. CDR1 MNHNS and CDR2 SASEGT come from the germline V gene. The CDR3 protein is CASRVDRTYEQYF. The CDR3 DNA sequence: TGTGCCAGCAGAGTCGACAGAACCTACGAGCAGTACTTC.

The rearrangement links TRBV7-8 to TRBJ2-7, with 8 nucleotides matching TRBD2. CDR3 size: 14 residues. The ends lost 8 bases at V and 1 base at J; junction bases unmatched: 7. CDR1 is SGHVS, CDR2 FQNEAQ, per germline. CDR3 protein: CASARRGASYEQYF. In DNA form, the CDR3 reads TGTGCCAGCGCTCGGCGGGGGGCTTCCTACGAGCAGTACTTC.

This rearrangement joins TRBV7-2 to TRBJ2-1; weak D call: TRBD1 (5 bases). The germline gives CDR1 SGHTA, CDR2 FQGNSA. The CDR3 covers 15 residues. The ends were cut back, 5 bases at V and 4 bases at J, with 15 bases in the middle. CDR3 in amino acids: CASSPPGFSYNEQFF. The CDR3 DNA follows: TGTGCCAGCAGCCCCCCAGGGTTCTCTTACAATGAGCAGTTCTTC.

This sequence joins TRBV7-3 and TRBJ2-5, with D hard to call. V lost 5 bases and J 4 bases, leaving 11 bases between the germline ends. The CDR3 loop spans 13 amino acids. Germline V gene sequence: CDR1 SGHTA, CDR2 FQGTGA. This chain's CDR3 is CASSAYVTETQYF. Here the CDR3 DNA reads TGTGCCAGCAGCGCTTACGTTACAGAGACCCAGTACTTC.

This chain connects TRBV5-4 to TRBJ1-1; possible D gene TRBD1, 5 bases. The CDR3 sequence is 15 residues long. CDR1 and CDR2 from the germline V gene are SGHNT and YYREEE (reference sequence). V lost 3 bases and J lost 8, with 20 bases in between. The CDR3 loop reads CASSWGLRGPPEAFF. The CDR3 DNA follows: TGTGCCAGCAGCTGGGGTTTGAGGGGTCCACCGGAAGCTTTCTTT.

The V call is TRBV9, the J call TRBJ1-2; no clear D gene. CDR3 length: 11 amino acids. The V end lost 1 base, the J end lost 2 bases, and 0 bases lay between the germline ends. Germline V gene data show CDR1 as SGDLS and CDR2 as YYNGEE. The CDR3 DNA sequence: TGTGCCAGCAGCGTAAACTATGGCTACACCTTC. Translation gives CASSVNYGYTF.

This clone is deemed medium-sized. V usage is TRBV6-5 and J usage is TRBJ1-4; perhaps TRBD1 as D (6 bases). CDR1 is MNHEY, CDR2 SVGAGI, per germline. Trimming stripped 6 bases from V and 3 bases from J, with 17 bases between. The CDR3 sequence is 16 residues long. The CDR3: CASSYNSGTPNEKLFF. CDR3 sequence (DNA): TGTGCCAGCAGCTACAACTCCGGGACACCTAATGAAAAACTGTTTTTT.

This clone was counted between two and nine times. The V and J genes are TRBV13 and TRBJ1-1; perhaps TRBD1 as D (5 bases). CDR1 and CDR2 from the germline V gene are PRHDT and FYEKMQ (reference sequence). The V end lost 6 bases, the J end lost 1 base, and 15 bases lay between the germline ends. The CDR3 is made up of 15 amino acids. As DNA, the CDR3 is TGTGCCAGCAGGCCCCCCGGGGGGAGGAACACTGAAGCTTTCTTT. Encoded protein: CASRPPGGRNTEAFF.

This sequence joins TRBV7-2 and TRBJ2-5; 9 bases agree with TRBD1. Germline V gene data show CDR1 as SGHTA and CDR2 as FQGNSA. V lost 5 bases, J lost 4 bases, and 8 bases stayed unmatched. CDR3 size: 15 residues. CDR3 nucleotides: TGTGCCAGCAGCAAACGGACAGGGGAGGGAGAGACCCAGTACTTC. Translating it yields CASSKRTGEGETQYF.

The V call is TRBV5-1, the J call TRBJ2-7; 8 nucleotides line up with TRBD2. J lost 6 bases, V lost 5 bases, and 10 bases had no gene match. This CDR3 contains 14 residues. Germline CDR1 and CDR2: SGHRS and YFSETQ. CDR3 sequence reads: CASSSAGGRGEQYF. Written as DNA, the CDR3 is TGCGCCAGCAGTTCGGCGGGAGGAAGAGGCGAGCAGTACTTC.

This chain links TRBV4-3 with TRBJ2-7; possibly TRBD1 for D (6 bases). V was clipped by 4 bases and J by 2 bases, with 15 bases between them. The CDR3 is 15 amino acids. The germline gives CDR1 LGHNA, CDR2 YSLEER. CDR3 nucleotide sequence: TGCGCCAGCAGCCCCAGGGTTAAGGGGGCCTACGAGCAGTACTTC. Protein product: CASSPRVKGAYEQYF.

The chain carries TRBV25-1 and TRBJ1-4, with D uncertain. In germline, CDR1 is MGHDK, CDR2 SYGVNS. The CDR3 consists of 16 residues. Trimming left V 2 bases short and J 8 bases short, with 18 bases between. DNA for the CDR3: TGTGCCAGCAGTGAAAACTCAGTCGGTCTGGCCGAAAAACTGTTTTTT. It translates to CASSENSVGLAEKLFF.

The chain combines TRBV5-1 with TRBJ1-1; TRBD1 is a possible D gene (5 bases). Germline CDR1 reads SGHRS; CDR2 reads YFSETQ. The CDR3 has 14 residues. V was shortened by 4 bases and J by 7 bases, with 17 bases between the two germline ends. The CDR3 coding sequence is TGCGCCAGCAGCACTAATCGACAGCGTCTTGAAGCTTTCTTT. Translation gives CASSTNRQRLEAFF. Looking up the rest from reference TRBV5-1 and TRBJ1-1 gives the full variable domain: KAGVTQTPRYLIKTRGQQVTLSCSPISGHRSVSWYQQTPGQGLQFLFEYFSETQRNKGNFPGRFSGRQFSNSRSEMNVSTLELGDSALYLCASSTNRQRLEAFFGQGTRLTVV.

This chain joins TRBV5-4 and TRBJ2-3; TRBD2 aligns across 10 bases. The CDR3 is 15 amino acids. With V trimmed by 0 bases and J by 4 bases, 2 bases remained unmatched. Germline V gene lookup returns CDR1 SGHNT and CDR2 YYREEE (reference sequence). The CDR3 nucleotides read TGTGCCAGCAGCTTGGGAAGCGGGGGGGCAGATACGCAGTATTTT. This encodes CASSLGSGGADTQYF.